This T cell receptor (beta chain) was obtained from a study of CD8+CD57+ T cells in acquired aplastic anemia. Study background: Sorted CD4+ and CD8+ cells gave a mean 3.2 ug DNA, range about 0.19 to 27.4 ug.

CDR1 and CDR2 from the germline V gene are SEHNR and FQNEAQ (reference sequence). This CDR3 has 16 residues. This clonotype was picked up one time. What it recognizes is unknown. Compared with germline, one end of the junction differs, possibly owing to a read error. TCR beta VDJ and CDR3 profiling used genomic DNA as template. One entry per CDR3 protein, called by TCRdb with MiXCR from the reads. The table lists 350,000 to 450,000 distinct CDR3 sequences, approximately 70% of them singletons. General study points: A significant difference in CD8+ Simpson's diversity between patients and controls was not found.

The rearrangement joins TRBV7-9 to TRBJ1-2, with a weak D call TRBD1 (5 bases). Specimen: sorted CD4+, CD8+, or CD8+CD57+ T cells (not recorded which) from PBMCs. The sequence was obtained from a human donor in good health, serving as a control. CDR3 sequence reads: CASSLQPSGEDYCYTF. CDR3 DNA: TGTGCCAGCAGCCTACAACCATCGGGGGAGGACTATTGCTACACCTTC.